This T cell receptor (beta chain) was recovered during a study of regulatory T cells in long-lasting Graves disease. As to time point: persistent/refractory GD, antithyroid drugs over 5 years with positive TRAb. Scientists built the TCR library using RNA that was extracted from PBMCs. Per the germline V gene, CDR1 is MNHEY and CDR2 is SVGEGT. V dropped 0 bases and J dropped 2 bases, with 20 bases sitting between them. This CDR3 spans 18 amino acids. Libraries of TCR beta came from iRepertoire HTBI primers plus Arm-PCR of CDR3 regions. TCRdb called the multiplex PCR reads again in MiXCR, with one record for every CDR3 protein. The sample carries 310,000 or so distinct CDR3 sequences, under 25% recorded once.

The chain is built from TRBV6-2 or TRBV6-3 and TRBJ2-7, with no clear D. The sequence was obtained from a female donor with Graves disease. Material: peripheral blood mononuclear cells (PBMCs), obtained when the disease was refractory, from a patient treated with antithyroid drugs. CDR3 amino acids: CASSYSGIAGPHAYEQYF. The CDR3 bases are TGTGCCAGCAGTTACTCAGGAATAGCCGGGCCGCATGCCTACGAGCAGTACTTC.